Included here is one T cell receptor beta chain sequence, with context. V lost 7 bases and J 0 bases, leaving 4 bases between the germline ends. The CDR3 loop spans 13 amino acids. Per the germline V gene, CDR1 is SNHLY and CDR2 is FYNNEI. The data were taken from a study of early T cells in non-severe SARS-CoV-2 infection. TCRdb passed the 5' RACE reads through MiXCR, listing each CDR3 protein once. This table holds 70,000 to 90,000 distinct CDR3 sequences, roughly 10% found once. Sequenced material: whole blood. This chain uses TRBV2 with TRBJ1-6; D call uncertain. The sequence was obtained from an adult who was a healthcare worker with PCR-confirmed SARS-CoV-2 infection or an uninfected control (not recorded which). The CDR3 is CASKLSYNSPLHF. The CDR3 coding sequence is TGTGCCAGCAAACTCTCCTATAATTCACCCCTCCACTTT.